This T cell receptor beta chain was identified during a study of blood T cells in healthy people across ages. Overall study results and limits: Across samples, TCR beta diversity tracked strongly with naive T cell percentage. Getting older went along with TCR beta diversity per million T cells dropping roughly linearly.

As to this clonotype: The antigen remains undetermined. One end of the junction varies from germline; a read error may be responsible.

A second PCR of roughly 6 to 12 cycles used a sample-barcoded 5' primer and a J-beta primer mix. TCRdb reprocessed the 5' RACE reads with MiXCR, giving one entry per CDR3 protein. The sample records around 870,000 distinct CDR3 sequences, less than 35% being singletons. The germline gives CDR1 SGHRS, CDR2 YFSETQ. This CDR3 contains 13 residues. Peripheral blood, around 10 milliliters per donor, was collected. The clonotype originates from a woman of 80 years or more in good health. The sequenced material came from blood. The V call is TRBV5-1, the J call TRBJ2-2; perhaps TRBD1 as D (6 bases). In DNA, the CDR3 is TGCGCCAGCAGCAAAGGGGACACCGGGGAGCGGTTTTTT. It codes for CASSKGDTGERFF.